The 25 T cell receptor beta chains below all came from one sample that was sequenced in a study of control samples from healthy donors and cancer patients. The repertoire was sequenced with immunoSEQ multiplex PCR; TCRdb's copy has only in-frame clones and lacks some. The sample has some 410,000 clones, 90% seen once; the top ten hold more than 6%. Sequenced sample: PBMCs. Receptors were obtained from a man aged 35 to 55 with head and neck cancer.

The rearrangement joins TRBV28 to TRBJ2-1, with 11 positions matching TRBD1. Germline-derived CDR1 and CDR2 are MDHEN and SYDVKM. This CDR3 comprises 19 residues. J was trimmed by 2 bases and V by 5 bases; bases with no gene match: 14. The DNA of the CDR3 is TGTGCCAGCAGTCGATACACCGGGACAGGGGGGCAAGCCTACAATGAGCAGTTCTTC. It specifies CASSRYTGTGGQAYNEQFF.

As DNA, the CDR3 is TGTGCCAGCAGCGTAGGTCCAGTCTCTAGCAATCAGCCCCAGCATTTT. The encoded protein is CASSVGPVSSNQPQHF. This sequence joins TRBV9 and TRBJ1-5; D uncertain. V dropped 0 bases and J dropped 0 bases, with 10 bases sitting between them. The CDR3 spans 16 residues. CDR1 SGDLS and CDR2 YYNGEE come from the germline V gene.

J is TRBJ2-1 and V is TRBV18, with TRBD2 as a possible D gene (6 bases). The length of the CDR3 is 15 residues. V was pared by 3 bases and J by 7 bases, with 16 bases between. Germline-derived CDR1 and CDR2 are KGHSH and LQKENI. This chain's CDR3 is CASSPFGPTRNEQFF. In DNA form, the CDR3 reads TGTGCCAGCTCACCCTTCGGGCCGACTAGGAATGAGCAGTTCTTC. The full variable domain, rest sourced from reference TRBV18 and TRBJ2-1, is NAGVMQNPRHLVRRRGQEARLRCSPMKGHSHVYWYRQLPEEGLKFMVYLQKENIIDESGMPKERFSAEFPKEGPSILRIQQVVRGDSAAYFCASSPFGPTRNEQFFGPGTRLTVL.

The V gene is TRBV5-1, the J gene TRBJ1-4; D call uncertain. V lost 5 bases to trimming and J lost 3 bases, with 14 bases between them. This CDR3 spans 15 amino acids. CDR1 SGHRS and CDR2 YFSETQ come from the germline V gene. CDR3 residues: CASRIVGEANEKLFF. CDR3 DNA: TGCGCCAGCAGGATAGTCGGGGAGGCTAATGAAAAACTGTTTTTT.

This clone was counted a single time. The chain couples TRBV3-1 (or the pseudogene TRBV3-2) to TRBJ2-7; 10 bases are a match to TRBD2. Per the germline V gene, CDR1 is LGHDT and CDR2 is YNNKEL (reference sequence). The length of the CDR3 is 15 residues. The V and J ends lost 4 bases and 5 bases, in that order; junction bases with no gene match: 8. CDR3 amino acids: CASSPRSGGANEQYF. CDR3 in DNA: TGTGCCAGCAGCCCCCGCAGCGGGGGGGCGAACGAGCAGTACTTC.

This chain connects TRBV2 to TRBJ2-2; D is unresolved. This CDR3 contains 13 residues. V was pared by 8 bases and J by 1 base, with 8 bases between. Germline CDR1 SNHLY, CDR2 FYNNEI. DNA of the CDR3: TGTGCCAGCGGCCCAGTGAACACCGGGGAGCTGTTTTTT. It codes for CASGPVNTGELFF.

V and J are TRBV20-1 and TRBJ1-2; 7 bases are shared with TRBD1. Looked up from germline, CDR1 is DFQATT and CDR2 is SNEGSKA (reference sequence). This CDR3 has 13 residues. Trimming cost V 3 bases and J 3 bases; bases outside gene matches: 4. CDR3 in DNA: TGCAGTGCTAGTCTCACAGGGGACTATGGCTACACCTTC. This encodes CSASLTGDYGYTF.

CDR3: CASSHRDGRSYEQYF. For the CDR3, the DNA is TGTGCCAGCAGCCACCGGGACGGCCGCTCCTACGAGCAGTACTTC. This chain links TRBV13 with TRBJ2-7; D is perhaps TRBD1 or TRBD2 (5 bases each). Trimming left V 5 bases short and J 0 bases short, with 14 bases between. The CDR3 is 15 residues long. The germline CDR1 and CDR2 sequences are PRHDT and FYEKMQ (reference sequence).

The sample holds one count of this clone. This sequence joins TRBV11-3 and TRBJ1-6; D unclear. V lost 1 base and J 7 bases, leaving 5 bases between the germline ends. Looked up from germline, CDR1 is SGHNT and CDR2 is YENEEA. The CDR3 totals 13 residues. CDR3 region: CASSLVTNSPLHF. CDR3 DNA: TGTGCCAGCAGCTTAGTGACGAATTCACCCCTCCACTTT.

This chain connects TRBV5-1 to TRBJ2-7, with 16 bases fitting TRBD2. The CDR3 sequence is 17 residues long. The V gene's germline CDR1 is SGHRS and CDR2 YFSETQ. Germline trimming cut 6 bases from V and 3 bases from J; bases unmatched to any gene: 9. For the CDR3, the DNA is TGCGCCAGCATGCCAGGGACTAGCGGGAGGGTAATCTACGAGCAGTACTTC. Translation gives CASMPGTSGRVIYEQYF.

The chain uses TRBV18 and TRBJ1-5; TRBD1 matches 8 bases. Trimming took 6 bases from V and 6 from J; bases not matched to a gene: 7. Germline-derived CDR1 and CDR2 are KGHSH and LQKENI. The CDR3 runs 14 residues. The CDR3 is CASSTGALGQPQHF. The CDR3, as DNA: TGTGCCAGCTCGACAGGGGCCCTAGGTCAGCCCCAGCATTTT.

The chain has TRBV15 and TRBJ1-2, with 8 bases lining up with TRBD1. The CDR3 covers 18 residues. Germline assignment: CDR1 LNHNV and CDR2 YYDKDF (reference sequence). V was pared by 1 base and J by 0 bases, with 10 bases of the junction left unmatched. CDR3 DNA: TGTGCCACCAGCAGAGCCCGGGACAGGCCTCCTCCTAACTATGGCTACACCTTC. Translation: CATSRARDRPPPNYGYTF. The entire variable domain, with the rest obtained from reference TRBV15 and TRBJ1-2, is as follows: DAMVIQNPRYQVTQFGKPVTLSCSQTLNHNVMYWYQQKSSQAPKLLFHYYDKDFNNEADTPDNFQSRRPNTSFCFLDIRSPGLGDTAMYLCATSRARDRPPPNYGYTFGSGTRLTVV.

The chain combines TRBV7-2 with TRBJ1-2; tentative D call: TRBD1 (6 bases). The germline gives CDR1 SGHTA, CDR2 FQGNSA. The CDR3 totals 16 residues. V lost 0 bases and J lost 2, with 13 bases in between. The CDR3 loop is CASSLAIGTPNYGYTF. The CDR3 DNA reads TGTGCCAGCAGCTTAGCGATAGGGACACCAAACTATGGCTACACCTTC.

This clone is a singleton in its sample. The chain carries TRBV2 and TRBJ2-3; D unresolved. CDR3 length: 12 amino acids. Germline lookup yields CDR1 SNHLY and CDR2 FYNNEI. V was shortened by 6 bases and J by 0 bases, with 4 bases between the two germline ends. The CDR3 DNA is TGTGCCAGCAGGGAGAGCACAGATACGCAGTATTTT. It translates to CASRESTDTQYF.

The rearrangement joins TRBV13 to TRBJ2-5; 8 nucleotides agree with TRBD1. The CDR3 extends over 16 amino acids. J gave up 2 bases and V 2 bases, and 7 bases lay outside the gene matches. CDR1 and CDR2 (germline): PRHDT, FYEKMQ (reference sequence). The CDR3 loop reads CASSLRTGTLQETQYF. Here the CDR3 DNA reads TGTGCCAGCAGCTTACGGACAGGGACCCTTCAAGAGACCCAGTACTTC.

The J gene is TRBJ2-3, the V gene TRBV6-2 or TRBV6-3, with 9 positions matching TRBD2. The germline V gene has CDR1 MNHEY and CDR2 SVGEGT. The V gene end was trimmed by 4 bases and the J gene end by 2 bases; junction bases not matched to a gene: 7. The CDR3 totals 16 residues. CDR3 coding DNA: TGTGCCAGCAGTTTGCTAGCGGGATCAATCACAGATACGCAGTATTTT. Translated: CASSLLAGSITDTQYF.

The chain uses TRBV5-6 and TRBJ1-5; TRBD1 agrees at 7 bases. From germline, CDR1 is SGHDT and CDR2 YYEEEE. This CDR3 comprises 16 residues. Germline trimming cut 4 bases from V and 5 bases from J; bases unmatched to any gene: 12. DNA of the CDR3: TGTGCCAGCAGCGACAGCGGTCGACAGGGAGATCAGCCCCAGCATTTT. Amino acids: CASSDSGRQGDQPQHF.

This clone was seen a few times. The chain combines TRBV24-1 with TRBJ1-5, with D uncertain. The CDR3 loop spans 13 amino acids. CDR1 and CDR2 (germline): KGHDR, SFDVKD. With 7 bases removed from V and 0 bases from J, the gap between germline ends came to 6 bases. The CDR3 DNA follows: TGTGCCACCAGAGTTTATAGCAATCAGCCCCAGCATTTT. Translating it yields CATRVYSNQPQHF.

V is TRBV28 and J is TRBJ1-1, with D perhaps matching TRBD1 (6 bases). The CDR3 has 14 amino acids. CDR1 and CDR2 (germline): MDHEN, SYDVKM. V was cut by 5 bases and J by 2 bases, with 12 bases left in between. The CDR3 protein is CASSVQGPNTEAFF. CDR3 nucleotide sequence: TGTGCCAGCAGTGTACAGGGCCCTAACACTGAAGCTTTCTTT.

This clone was recorded only once. This chain connects TRBV7-2 to TRBJ2-1; 11 nucleotides align to TRBD2. The CDR3 runs 15 residues. Germline V gives CDR1 SGHTA, CDR2 FQGNSA. V was clipped by 4 bases and J by 7 bases; unmatched bases: 6. CDR3: CASSYTSGRRNEQFF. Written as DNA, the CDR3 is TGTGCCAGCAGCTACACTAGCGGGAGACGGAATGAGCAGTTCTTC.

V and J are TRBV9 and TRBJ2-7; D is perhaps TRBD2 (6 bases). This CDR3 spans 15 amino acids. Germline V gene lookup returns CDR1 SGDLS and CDR2 YYNGEE. Between the trimmed V and J ends, which lost 2 bases and 0 bases, there was a span of 12 bases. As DNA, the CDR3 is TGTGCCAGCAGCGTCTCCCCTAGCGCCTCCTACGAGCAGTACTTC. This codes for CASSVSPSASYEQYF. The variable domain in full, with the rest retrieved from reference TRBV9 and TRBJ2-7, is DSGVTQTPKHLITATGQRVTLRCSPRSGDLSVYWYQQSLDQGLQFLIQYYNGEERAKGNILERFSAQQFPDLHSELNLSSLELGDSALYFCASSVSPSASYEQYFGPGTRLTVT.

This chain connects TRBV18 to TRBJ2-3; no clear D gene. Deletions cut 1 base from V and 0 bases from J, with 14 bases between. CDR1 and CDR2 (germline): KGHSH, LQKENI. The CDR3 loop spans 17 amino acids. This chain's CDR3 is CASSPLIGFLSTDTQYF. As DNA, the CDR3 is TGTGCCAGCTCACCACTAATTGGATTCCTTAGCACAGATACGCAGTATTTT. Combining the CDR3 with reference TRBV18 and TRBJ2-3 gives the whole variable domain NAGVMQNPRHLVRRRGQEARLRCSPMKGHSHVYWYRQLPEEGLKFMVYLQKENIIDESGMPKERFSAEFPKEGPSILRIQQVVRGDSAAYFCASSPLIGFLSTDTQYFGPGTRLTVL.

The J gene is TRBJ1-2, the V gene TRBV6-5, with 7 bases identical to TRBD1. This CDR3 is 15 amino acids long. With V trimmed by 2 bases and J by 2 bases, 5 bases remained unmatched. Germline assignment: CDR1 MNHEY and CDR2 SVGAGI. CDR3 residues: CASSYGQTGNYGYTF. CDR3 coding DNA: TGTGCCAGCAGTTACGGGCAGACAGGGAACTATGGCTACACCTTC.

This sequence joins TRBV15 and TRBJ2-2; 7 bases are a match to TRBD2. Germline lookup yields CDR1 LNHNV and CDR2 YYDKDF (reference sequence). The CDR3 runs to 15 residues. Trimming removed 0 bases from V and 10 bases from J; junction bases left unmatched: 8. Written as DNA, the CDR3 is TGTGCCACCAGCAGAGATCTGGGCGGGAGCGTGGAGCTGTTTTTT. Its protein is CATSRDLGGSVELFF.

The CDR3 spells CASSRIQGSADTQYF. The CDR3 nucleotides are TGCGCCAGCAGCCGGATACAGGGTTCGGCAGATACGCAGTATTTT. The chain uses TRBV5-1 and TRBJ2-3, with a weak D call TRBD1 (6 bases). This CDR3 comprises 15 residues. Germline loops: CDR1 SGHRS, CDR2 YFSETQ. The V end was cut by 4 bases, the J end by 4 bases, with 16 bases between.